One sample yielded the 28 T cell receptor beta chains listed below, sequenced in a study of cytomegalovirus exposure and HLA in healthy donors. In the PCR, 60 Vbeta and 13 Jbeta primers were used. Sequencing was performed with immunoSEQ multiplex PCR; in TCRdb, only in-frame clones are kept and a portion is missing. This sample yields some 130,000 clones, of which around three quarters are seen a single time; 2.5% to 3% belongs to the top ten. Sequenced material: PBMCs. These TCRs come from a man aged 25-45 years in good health and CMV-seronegative.

The chain combines TRBV28 with TRBJ2-1; weak D call: TRBD2 (5 bases). The CDR3 extends over 13 amino acids. CDR1 and CDR2 from the germline V gene are MDHEN and SYDVKM. The V end was cut by 3 bases, the J end by 9 bases, with 12 bases between. CDR3 protein: CASSFYPEGEQFF. The CDR3 bases are TGTGCCAGCAGTTTTTACCCTGAGGGTGAGCAGTTCTTC.

The DNA of the CDR3 is TGTGCCAGCAGCCTTCTAGCGGGAGGGTCCTACGAGCAGTACTTC. This encodes CASSLLAGGSYEQYF. The chain couples TRBV7-9 to TRBJ2-7, with TRBD2 identical over 12 bases. Germline V CDR1 and CDR2: SEHNR, FQNEAQ (reference sequence). The length of the CDR3 is 15 residues. J gave up 1 base and V 5 bases, and 3 bases lay outside the gene matches.

V usage is TRBV7-9 and J usage is TRBJ1-1; maybe TRBD1 (5 bases). V lost 4 bases, J lost 4 bases, and 10 bases lay in between. Germline CDR1 is SEHNR and CDR2 is FQNEAQ (reference sequence). This CDR3 has 13 amino acids. For the CDR3, the DNA is TGTGCCAGCAGCTGGGGGGGTGTCACTGAAGCTTTCTTT. Its translation is CASSWGGVTEAFF.

V and J are TRBV11-2 and TRBJ2-7; D is possibly TRBD1 (6 bases). This CDR3 spans 15 amino acids. In germline, CDR1 is SGHAT, CDR2 FQNNGV. Trimming cost V 2 bases and J 0 bases, with 11 bases left between them. The DNA of the CDR3 is TGTGCCAGCAGCTTAAGGGGGTCCAGCTCCTACGAGCAGTACTTC. Protein product: CASSLRGSSSYEQYF.

The chain is built from TRBV6-5 and TRBJ2-3; unclear D gene. V lost 2 bases to trimming and J lost 4 bases, with 10 bases between them. The CDR3 runs to 14 residues. Germline assignment: CDR1 MNHEY and CDR2 SVGAGI. Here the CDR3 reads CASSYTADSDTQYF. The CDR3 region has the DNA TGTGCCAGCAGTTACACGGCGGATTCAGATACGCAGTATTTT.

Remarks on this clone: At one boundary the junction diverges from the germline segment, which might be a read error. The rearrangement links TRBV28 to TRBJ2-7, with TRBD1 matching 7 bases. Looked up from germline, CDR1 is MDHEN and CDR2 is SYDVKM. The CDR3 has 13 amino acids. The DNA for the CDR3 is TGTGCCAGCAGTTTATGGACCCCGGGACAGAAAGAGTTC. This gives the protein CASSLWTPGQKEF.

This clone was seen a handful of times. This chain links TRBV6-5 with TRBJ1-4; D gene unclear. CDR1 and CDR2 (germline): MNHEY, SVGAGI. This CDR3 region has 15 residues. V shed 2 bases and J shed 0 bases, with 7 bases lying between them. The CDR3 protein is CASSYDGATNEKLFF. The CDR3 nucleotides read TGTGCCAGCAGTTACGACGGGGCAACTAATGAAAAACTGTTTTTT.

The chain links TRBV5-1 to TRBJ1-2; 7 bases are shared with TRBD1. CDR1 is SGHRS and CDR2 is YFSETQ in the germline V gene. The CDR3 covers 13 residues. Trimming at V came to 2 bases and at J to 6 bases, leaving 4 bases not matched to a gene. The CDR3 region is CASSFDRVNGYTF. The CDR3 DNA follows: TGCGCCAGCAGCTTCGACAGGGTTAATGGCTACACCTTC.

The rearrangement uses TRBV28 and TRBJ2-7; TRBD1 might be the D (5 bases). Germline V gene data show CDR1 as MDHEN and CDR2 as SYDVKM. The CDR3 is 15 amino acids. Between the trimmed V and J ends, which lost 6 bases and 4 bases, there was a span of 19 bases. The CDR3 DNA reads TGTGCCAGCAGAGAGGACATCCTGACTCAGTACGAGCAGTACTTC. Protein product: CASREDILTQYEQYF.

The chain has TRBV4-3 and TRBJ2-5; 8 positions match TRBD2. The last part of the DNA fits TRBJ2-7 better; the J call may be wrong. The length of the CDR3 is 16 residues. The germline V gene has CDR1 LGHNA and CDR2 YSLEER. This CDR3 is CASSQEIAGRTYEQYF. The CDR3 DNA follows: TGCGCCAGCAGCCAAGAAATAGCGGGACGAACCTACGAGCAGTACTTC.

The chain joins TRBV29-1 to TRBJ1-1, with 7 bases lining up with TRBD1. CDR1 and CDR2 from the germline V gene are SQVTM and ANQGSEA. The CDR3 length is 17 residues. Trimming cost V 7 bases and J 0 bases; bases outside gene matches: 17. The CDR3 protein is CSATFRPLQGLNTEAFF. The CDR3 DNA reads as TGCAGCGCGACCTTTAGACCACTACAGGGGCTGAACACTGAAGCTTTCTTT.

This clone occurred once. The chain joins TRBV7-2 to TRBJ2-4, with TRBD1 matching 7 bases. V was pared by 3 bases and J by 2 bases, with 13 bases of the junction left unmatched. Germline V gene lookup returns CDR1 SGHTA and CDR2 FQGNSA. The CDR3 covers 18 residues. CDR3 residues: CASSLAHRGSSTKNIQYF. The CDR3 DNA is TGTGCCAGCAGCTTGGCCCACAGGGGTTCATCTACCAAAAACATTCAGTACTTC.

The gene calls are TRBV5-4 and TRBJ2-7, with D possibly matching TRBD2 (5 bases). The CDR3 loop spans 15 amino acids. CDR1 and CDR2 from the germline V gene are SGHNT and YYREEE (reference sequence). Trimming took off 0 bases at V and 2 bases at J, with 12 bases between the two ends. CDR3 coding DNA: TGTGCCAGCAGCTTGGGTCAGCGGATAGCCTACGAGCAGTACTTC. Translating it yields CASSLGQRIAYEQYF.

In regard to this clone: The sample has other DNA sequences that encode this CDR3 too. The chain is built from TRBV27 and TRBJ2-1; 11 nucleotides align to TRBD2. The CDR3 sequence is 15 residues long. V shed 4 bases, J shed 4 bases, and the junction held 3 bases outside the gene matches. Germline CDR1 and CDR2: MNHEY and SMNVEV (reference sequence). The CDR3 loop is CASSSGTSGYNEQFF. Written as DNA, the CDR3 is TGTGCCAGCAGTTCTGGGACTAGCGGTTACAATGAGCAGTTCTTC.

This chain connects TRBV28 to TRBJ2-1; 9 bases fit TRBD2. In germline, CDR1 is MDHEN, CDR2 SYDVKM. The CDR3 consists of 18 residues. With 2 bases clipped from V and 4 bases from J, the junction kept 12 bases outside the gene matches. The CDR3 spells CASSLQVSGRIRYNEQFF. The CDR3 DNA follows: TGTGCCAGCAGTTTACAGGTTAGCGGGAGAATTCGGTACAATGAGCAGTTCTTC.

J is TRBJ1-4 and V is TRBV11-3; D is undetermined. Germline V lookup: CDR1 SGHNT, CDR2 YENEEA. The germline V and J ends were trimmed by 1 base and 8 bases, with 17 bases remaining between them. This CDR3 has 16 residues. CDR3 nucleotides: TGTGCCAGCAGCTTAGGCGGCCGGGCCCGCGGGGAAAAACTGTTTTTT. As protein: CASSLGGRARGEKLFF.

This clone was seen only a few times. The J gene is TRBJ2-3, the V gene TRBV11-3; 10 bases map to TRBD2. V dropped 5 bases and J dropped 3; count of bases not matched to a gene: 2. CDR1 is SGHNT and CDR2 is YENEEA in the germline V gene. This CDR3 comprises 14 residues. In DNA, the CDR3 is TGTGCCAGCAGCCCGACTAGCGGGACAGATACGCAGTATTTT. Amino acid sequence: CASSPTSGTDTQYF.

The chain links TRBV13 to TRBJ1-1, with D hard to call. Germline V CDR1 and CDR2: PRHDT, FYEKMQ (reference sequence). Trimming shortened V by 5 bases and J by 5 bases, and 12 bases separated the two germline ends. This CDR3 spans 13 amino acids. CDR3 DNA sequence: TGTGCCAGCAGCCCAAGGCGGGTGACTGAAGCTTTCTTT. Translated, it gives CASSPRRVTEAFF.

This rearrangement joins TRBV19 to TRBJ2-7; 9 positions agree with TRBD2. The CDR3 extends over 15 amino acids. Germline loops: CDR1 LNHDA, CDR2 SQIVND (reference sequence). Losses at the gene ends were 6 bases for V and 0 bases for J; bases not matched to a gene: 6. CDR3 nucleotides: TGTGCCAGTAGCTACGGACTAGCGTCCTCCTACGAGCAGTACTTC. This sequence encodes CASSYGLASSYEQYF. The variable domain in full, completed from reference TRBV19 and TRBJ2-7, reads DGGITQSPKYLFRKEGQNVTLSCEQNLNHDAMYWYRQDPGQGLRLIYYSQIVNDFQKGDIAEGYSVSREKKESFPLTVTSAQKNPTAFYLCASSYGLASSYEQYFGPGTRLTVT.

The gene calls are TRBV28 and TRBJ2-7; D gene ambiguous. The CDR3 is made up of 10 amino acids. CDR1 is MDHEN, CDR2 SYDVKM, per germline. Trimming pared 5 bases from V and 3 bases from J, leaving 2 bases between. The CDR3 is CASSLYEQYF. In DNA, the CDR3 is TGTGCCAGCAGTCTCTACGAGCAGTACTTC.

This clone was picked up one time. The rearrangement joins TRBV27 to TRBJ2-7; D ambiguous. Trimming cost V 8 bases and J 0 bases, with 5 bases left between them. Germline lookup yields CDR1 MNHEY and CDR2 SMNVEV (reference sequence). The CDR3 covers 11 residues. The CDR3: CASANSYEQYF. As DNA, the CDR3 is TGTGCCAGCGCTAACTCCTACGAGCAGTACTTC.

This chain links TRBV30 with TRBJ1-5; a weak D match, TRBD1 (5 bases). Germline V gene lookup returns CDR1 GTSNPN and CDR2 SVGIG (reference sequence). This CDR3 comprises 13 residues. V was cut by 2 bases and J by 6 bases, with 11 bases left in between. The CDR3 DNA is TGTGCCTGGAGTCCTGGGGCTCTTCAGCCCCAGCATTTT. This gives the protein CAWSPGALQPQHF.

To note about this clone: This same CDR3 is encoded by further DNA sequences in the sample. This chain links TRBV6-6 with TRBJ2-2; perhaps TRBD2 as D (5 bases). Deletions cut 6 bases from V and 13 bases from J, with 21 bases between. Germline CDR1 and CDR2: MNHNY and SVGAGI (reference sequence). CDR3 length equals 14 residues. The CDR3 region is CASSTPGIRVGLFF. DNA for the CDR3: TGTGCCAGCAGCACGCCCGGGATACGAGTGGGGCTGTTTTTT.

This rearrangement joins TRBV9 to TRBJ1-3, with a tentative D call TRBD1 (6 bases). V was pared by 3 bases and J by 8 bases, with 18 bases between. The CDR3 extends over 15 amino acids. In germline, CDR1 is SGDLS, CDR2 YYNGEE. The CDR3: CASSADSRSLDTIYF. The CDR3 DNA follows: TGTGCCAGCAGCGCGGACAGCCGATCGTTGGACACCATATATTTT.

The chain couples TRBV5-1 to TRBJ2-7; maybe TRBD1 (6 bases). Trimming shortened V by 0 bases and J by 3 bases, and 13 bases separated the two germline ends. Germline V gene lookup returns CDR1 SGHRS and CDR2 YFSETQ. There are 15 residues in the CDR3. Here the CDR3 DNA reads TGCGCCAGCAGCTTGGAGGCCAGGGGAAGCTACGAGCAGTACTTC. Amino acid sequence: CASSLEARGSYEQYF. Drawing the rest from reference TRBV5-1 and TRBJ2-7, the complete variable domain is KAGVTQTPRYLIKTRGQQVTLSCSPISGHRSVSWYQQTPGQGLQFLFEYFSETQRNKGNFPGRFSGRQFSNSRSEMNVSTLELGDSALYLCASSLEARGSYEQYFGPGTRLTVT.

The chain recombines TRBV5-1 with TRBJ2-2; TRBD1 aligns across 8 bases. Trimming removed 2 bases from V and 1 base from J; junction bases left unmatched: 7. Germline V lookup: CDR1 SGHRS, CDR2 YFSETQ. The length of the CDR3 is 17 residues. CDR3 amino acids: CASSFHPGTGNTGELFF. The DNA for the CDR3 is TGCGCCAGCAGCTTCCACCCCGGGACAGGGAACACCGGGGAGCTGTTTTTT.

V gene TRBV10-3 combines with J gene TRBJ1-1, with 9 bases that match TRBD1. V trimming: 7 bases; J trimming: 5 bases; junction bases outside the gene matches: 5. Germline CDR1 reads ENHRY; CDR2 reads SYGVKD. The CDR3 length is 13 residues. This CDR3 is CAITDRGETEAFF. The CDR3 region has the DNA TGTGCCATCACCGACAGGGGGGAAACTGAAGCTTTCTTT.

The V and J genes are TRBV7-9 and TRBJ2-3; TRBD2 matches at 11 bases. The CDR3 contains 16 residues. In germline, CDR1 is SEHNR, CDR2 FQNEAQ (reference sequence). The V and J ends lost 5 bases and 2 bases, in that order; junction bases with no gene match: 6. The CDR3 DNA is TGTGCCAGCAGCCCCACTAGCGGGAGTATCACAGATACGCAGTATTTT. Protein product: CASSPTSGSITDTQYF.